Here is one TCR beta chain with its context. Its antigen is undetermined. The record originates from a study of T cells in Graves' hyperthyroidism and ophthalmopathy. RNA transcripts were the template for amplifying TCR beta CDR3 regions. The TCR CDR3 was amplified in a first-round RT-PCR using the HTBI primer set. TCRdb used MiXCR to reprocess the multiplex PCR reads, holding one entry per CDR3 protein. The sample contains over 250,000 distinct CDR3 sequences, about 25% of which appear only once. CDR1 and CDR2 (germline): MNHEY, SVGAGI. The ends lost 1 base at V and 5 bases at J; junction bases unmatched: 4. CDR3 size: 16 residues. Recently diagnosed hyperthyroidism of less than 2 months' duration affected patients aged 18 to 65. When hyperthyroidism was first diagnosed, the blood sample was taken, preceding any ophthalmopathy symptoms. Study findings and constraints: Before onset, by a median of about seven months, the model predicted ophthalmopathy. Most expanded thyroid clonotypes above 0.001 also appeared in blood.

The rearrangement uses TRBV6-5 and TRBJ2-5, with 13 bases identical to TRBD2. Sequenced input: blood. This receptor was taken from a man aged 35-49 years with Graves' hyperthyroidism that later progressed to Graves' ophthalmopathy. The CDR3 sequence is CASSYFGTSGTETQYF. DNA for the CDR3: TGTGCCAGCAGTTACTTTGGGACTAGCGGGACGGAGACCCAGTACTTC.